A selection of T cell receptor beta chains follows, all from one sample in a study of cytomegalovirus exposure and HLA in healthy donors. Profiling relied on immunoSEQ multiplex PCR, and the TCRdb table lists in-frame clones only, not all of them. This specimen shows about 130,000 clones; the ten leading clones hold about 1.5%. Sequenced input: PBMCs. The receptors come from a woman aged 40 to 49 in good health and CMV-seropositive. Each CDR3 is given with its conserved first and last residue. A D gene is named only where the DNA matches it firmly.

TRBV28	NA	12	TRBJ2-3	TGTGCCAGCAGTCTTCGTCGGGGTATGCAGTATTTT	CASSLRRGMQYF
TRBV5-1	TRBD1	14	TRBJ2-1	TGCGCCAGCAGCTTGGACAGGGGAGTGAATGAGCAGTTCTTC	CASSLDRGVNEQFF
TRBV18	TRBD1	15	TRBJ1-3	TGTGCCAGCTCACCAAGAGGGGGCCCTGGAAACACCATATATTTT	CASSPRGGPGNTIYF
TRBV19	NA	16	TRBJ2-2	TGTGCCAGTAGTATAGCTAGAGGGCGAGTCACCGGGGAGCTGTTTTTT	CASSIARGRVTGELFF
TRBV18	NA	16	TRBJ1-1	TGTGCCAGCTCACTCACCGGGGTTCCAGATACCCCTGAAGCTTTCTTT	CASSLTGVPDTPEAFF
TRBV5-4	NA	15	TRBJ2-7	TGTGCCAGCAGCTTGGGTACCCTAAGCTCCTACGAGCAGTACTTC	CASSLGTLSSYEQYF
TRBV28	NA	14	TRBJ2-5	TGTGCCAGCACGCGGGCCCCCCGACCAGAGACCCAGTACTTC	CASTRAPRPETQYF
TRBV18	NA	17	TRBJ1-6	TGTGCCAGCTCACCTATTACTTCGGGTCACTATAATTCACCCCTCCACTTT	CASSPITSGHYNSPLHF
TRBV4-2	NA	14	TRBJ2-5	TGTGCCAGCAGCCCAGAACTCTACCAAGAGACCCAGTACTTC	CASSPELYQETQYF
TRBV5-1	NA	13	TRBJ1-1	TGCGCCAGCAGCTTGAGTACAAACACTGAAGCTTTCTTT	CASSLSTNTEAFF
TRBV18	TRBD2	15	TRBJ2-7	TGTGCCAGCTCACCAGTAGCGGGAGGGCCCGACGAGCAGTACTTC	CASSPVAGGPDEQYF
TRBV2	NA	16	TRBJ1-6	TGTGCCAGCAGTGGGCAAAGATCGTTCTATAATTCACCCCTCCACTTT	CASSGQRSFYNSPLHF
TRBV9	TRBD1	16	TRBJ2-7	TGTGCCAGCAGCGTCTCGGCCACAGGGGGCCCCTACGAGCAGTACTTC	CASSVSATGGPYEQYF
TRBV7-3	NA	13	TRBJ1-3	TGTGCCAGCAGTCCGGGGGGTGGAAACACCATATATTTT	CASSPGGGNTIYF